The text below deals with one T cell receptor (beta chain). Its antigen is unidentified. Primers for the PCR totalled 60 Vbeta and 13 Jbeta. TCRdb's table, derived via immunoSEQ multiplex PCR, lists solely in-frame clones and lacks some. The sample includes about 160,000 clones, 68% of them seen just once. The V gene end was trimmed by 4 bases and the J gene end by 5 bases; junction bases not matched to a gene: 7. Germline CDR1 reads LNHDA; CDR2 reads SQIVND (reference sequence). There are 14 residues in the CDR3. The entry originates in a study of cytomegalovirus exposure and HLA in healthy donors. Study as a whole: Sequencing of 150 million to 200 million T cells in an earlier analysis found some 100 million unique TCR beta sequences. Study conclusions and caveats: The HLA-A and HLA-B alleles of most subjects were reportedly predicted accurately from TCR beta sequences. The study designated 164 TCR beta chains cytomegalovirus-associated.

The TCR comes from a woman between 35 and 50 years old in good health and CMV-seropositive. The chain links TRBV19 to TRBJ1-1, with 7 bases identical to TRBD1. The source material was PBMCs. The CDR3 region is CASSTTGEVTEAFF. The CDR3 DNA is TGTGCCAGTAGTACCACAGGGGAGGTGACTGAAGCTTTCTTT.